The 10 T cell receptor beta chains in this list originate from one sample, sequenced in a study of response to subunit inactivated influenza vaccine. TCRdb used MiXCR to reprocess the RT-PCR reads, holding one entry per CDR3 protein. The repertoire holds about 300,000 distinct CDR3 sequences, with 21% as singletons. The sample consisted of PBMCs from blood, taken about 20 months after vaccination. The receptors were gathered from a man aged 50-75 years who received an inactivated influenza vaccine.

This clonotype showed up just a few times. The chain is built from TRBV12-3 or TRBV12-4 and TRBJ1-6; maybe TRBD1 (6 bases). The CDR3 extends over 14 amino acids. V lost 5 bases, J lost 5 bases, and 10 bases lay in between. CDR3 sequence: CASSSNRDNSPLHF. The CDR3 coding sequence is TGTGCCAGCAGTAGTAACAGGGATAATTCACCCCTCCACTTT.

This clonotype appeared many times. The V and J genes are TRBV5-5 and TRBJ1-6; D is unclear. Trimming cost V 4 bases and J 4 bases, with 15 bases left between them. This CDR3 contains 16 residues. Germline V lookup: CDR1 SGHKS, CDR2 YYEKEE (reference sequence). The CDR3 sequence: CASSDQVKTYNSPLHF. As DNA, the CDR3 is TGTGCCAGCAGCGACCAGGTTAAGACTTATAATTCACCCCTCCACTTT.

The chain combines TRBV6-1 with TRBJ1-4; D gene ambiguous. The CDR3 is made up of 11 amino acids. Per germline, CDR1 MNHNS and CDR2 SASEGT. Between the trimmed V and J ends, which lost 10 bases and 4 bases, there was a span of 7 bases. The chain's CDR3 is CATHRNEKLFF. In DNA, the CDR3 is TGTGCCACCCACCGTAATGAAAAACTGTTTTTT.

The rearrangement uses TRBV28 and TRBJ1-1; a weak D match, TRBD1 (6 bases). Germline assignment: CDR1 MDHEN and CDR2 SYDVKM. The CDR3 is 19 residues long. V lost 3 bases, J lost 4 bases, and 27 bases lay in between. The CDR3 sequence is CASSFKGRGGLLWSTEAFF. The DNA of the CDR3 is TGTGCCAGCAGTTTTAAGGGACGGGGGGGCTTATTGTGGAGCACTGAAGCTTTCTTT. Based on the CDR3 plus reference TRBV28 and TRBJ1-1, the full variable domain is DVKVTQSSRYLVKRTGEKVFLECVQDMDHENMFWYRQDPGLGLRLIYFSYDVKMKEKGDIPEGYSVSREKKERFSLILESASTNQTSMYLCASSFKGRGGLLWSTEAFFGQGTRLTVV.

The rearrangement links TRBV4-2 to TRBJ1-1; D is possibly TRBD1 (6 bases). CDR3 length equals 15 residues. V lost 1 base and J 5 bases, leaving 14 bases between the germline ends. Germline V gene data show CDR1 as LGHNA and CDR2 as YNFKEQ. In nucleotides, the CDR3 is TGTGCCAGCAGCCAAGCATGGGGGCAAGGGACTGAAGCTTTCTTT. This sequence encodes CASSQAWGQGTEAFF.

This chain connects TRBV5-4 to TRBJ1-1; D ambiguous. V was shortened by 0 bases and J by 1 base, with 7 bases between the two germline ends. Germline assignment: CDR1 SGHNT and CDR2 YYREEE (reference sequence). The CDR3 is 14 amino acids. The CDR3 DNA reads TGTGCCAGCAGCTTGGAGTACGGGAACACTGAAGCTTTCTTT. Amino acid sequence: CASSLEYGNTEAFF. The whole variable domain, filled in from reference TRBV5-4 and TRBJ1-1, reads ETGVTQSPTHLIKTRGQQVTLRCSSQSGHNTVSWYQQALGQGPQFIFQYYREEENGRGNFPPRFSGLQFPNYSSELNVNALELDDSALYLCASSLEYGNTEAFFGQGTRLTVV.

Comment on this clonotype: At one end the junction does not follow the germline gene, possibly because of a read error. The V gene is TRBV4-3, the J gene TRBJ1-6; weak D call: TRBD1 (6 bases). The CDR3 consists of 17 residues. Germline V gene sequence: CDR1 LGHNA, CDR2 YSLEER. CDR3 nucleotide sequence: TGCGCCAGCAGCCAGGTCCAGGGGCCGACGAATAATTCACCCTTCCACTTT. Translating it yields CASSQVQGPTNNSPFHF.

The chain uses TRBV6-2 or TRBV6-3 and TRBJ2-1; TRBD2 matches 9 bases. The germline gives CDR1 MNHEY, CDR2 SVGEGT. V lost 7 bases and J lost 7; bases outside the gene matches: 14. The CDR3 length is 16 residues. Here the CDR3 reads CASKSSGVELSNEQFF. In DNA, the CDR3 is TGTGCCAGCAAATCTAGCGGGGTTGAATTGAGTAATGAGCAGTTCTTC.

This chain links TRBV13 with TRBJ1-1; tentatively, D is TRBD1 (5 bases). V was shortened by 5 bases and J by 5 bases, with 12 bases between the two germline ends. CDR3 length: 13 amino acids. Per germline, CDR1 PRHDT and CDR2 FYEKMQ (reference sequence). This chain's CDR3 is CASSTGRGTEAFF. CDR3 sequence (DNA): TGTGCCAGCAGCACGGGGCGGGGGACTGAAGCTTTCTTT.

This clonotype was detected only a few times. The chain has TRBV7-2 and TRBJ1-2; TRBD1 matches 7 bases. This CDR3 has 14 residues. The ends lost 2 bases at V and 5 bases at J; junction bases unmatched: 5. Germline CDR1 SGHTA, CDR2 FQGNSA. The DNA of the CDR3 is TGTGCCAGCAGCTTATCCCCAGGGGGTTATGGCTACACCTTC. Residues: CASSLSPGGYGYTF.